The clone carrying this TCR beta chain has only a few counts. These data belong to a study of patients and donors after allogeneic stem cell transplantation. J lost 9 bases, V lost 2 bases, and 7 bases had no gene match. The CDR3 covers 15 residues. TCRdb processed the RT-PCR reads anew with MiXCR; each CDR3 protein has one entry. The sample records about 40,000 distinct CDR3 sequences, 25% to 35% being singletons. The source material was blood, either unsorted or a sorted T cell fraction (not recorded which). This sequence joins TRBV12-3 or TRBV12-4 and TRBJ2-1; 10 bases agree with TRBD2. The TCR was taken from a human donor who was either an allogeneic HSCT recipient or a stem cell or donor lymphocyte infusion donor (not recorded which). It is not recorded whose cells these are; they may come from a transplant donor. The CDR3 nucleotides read TGTGCCAGCAGTTTAAGAACTAGCGGGGTCCTTGAGCAGTTCTTC. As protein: CASSLRTSGVLEQFF.